Sequencing of this TCR beta chain was carried out in a study of CD8 T cells in ankylosing spondylitis. This clonotype was seen a handful of times. TCRdb reprocessed the 5' RACE reads via MiXCR and lists one record per CDR3 protein. This sample has fewer than 250,000 distinct CDR3 sequences, with roughly 32% found just once. The clonotype comes from a male donor with ankylosing spondylitis or in good health (not recorded which). The sample was blood, either unsorted or a sorted T cell fraction (not recorded which).

The CDR3 sequence is CASSYHRGRMNTEAFF. The CDR3 DNA is TGTGCCAGCAGTTACCACAGGGGGAGGATGAACACTGAAGCTTTCTTT. The genes are TRBV12-3 or TRBV12-4 and TRBJ1-1; TRBD1 matches 8 bases. The CDR3 runs to 16 residues. The V and J ends lost 4 bases and 0 bases, in that order; junction bases with no gene match: 7.